The clone carrying this T cell receptor (beta chain) was seen only a few times. What it binds is unknown. This CDR3 spans 19 amino acids. With a J-beta primer mix and a sample-barcoded 5' primer, a second PCR ran roughly 7 to 11 cycles. A 12-random-nucleotide template-switch adaptor tagged each cDNA molecule. Using its own MiXCR run on the 5' RACE reads, TCRdb lists one record per CDR3 protein. The table includes some 1.4 million distinct CDR3 sequences, around 42% detected once. This record comes from a study of blood T cells in healthy people across ages. Notes on the study in general: Older individuals had lower TCR beta diversity per million T cells (the decline was roughly linear).

Healthy Russian Caucasian donors spanned ages 6 to 90 years. The chain joins TRBV21-1 to TRBJ1-2; TRBD1, the table's D call, was not compared with the DNA. TRBV21-1 is a pseudogene segment. The TCR was taken from a woman aged 18-35 years in good health. Material: blood. The CDR3 DNA reads as TGTGCCAGCAGCAAAGAAGGGGAAGGGTTCCAGGGGGTCGGCTATGGCTACACCTTC. This encodes CASSKEGEGFQGVGYGYTF.